This entry lists 28 T cell receptor beta chains sequenced from one sample in a study of OX40 agonist ivuxolimab in advanced cancers. Receptors were amplified or captured by the immunoSEQ multiplex PCR assay. TCRdb provides this immuneACCESS table in a form limited to in-frame rearrangements. Some clones are lacking; in checked studies, under half of them reflect an unresolved V gene, and why the rest are absent is not known. The table for this sample lists some 18,000 clones; around 81% of them were counted only once. Together, the top ten hold 44% of the sample. The material sequenced was CD4+ or CD8+ T cells sorted from blood, taken in a trial of the OX40 agonist ivuxolimab. The receptors derive from an adult with an advanced solid tumor such as melanoma, head and neck, liver or kidney cancer.

The rearrangement joins TRBV7-9 to TRBJ1-4; possibly TRBD1 for D (5 bases). Per germline, CDR1 SEHNR and CDR2 FQNEAQ (reference sequence). There are 17 residues in the CDR3. Trimming removed 4 bases from V and 8 bases from J, with 23 bases in between. CDR3 loop: CASSSRGWGSITEKLFF. For the CDR3, the DNA is TGTGCCAGCAGCTCAAGGGGCTGGGGGTCCATTACCGAAAAACTGTTTTTT.

This clone was found once. The chain carries TRBV28 and TRBJ2-3, with no clear D. Germline assignment: CDR1 MDHEN and CDR2 SYDVKM. V was trimmed by 9 bases and J by 1 base, leaving 11 bases between them. This CDR3 is built from 13 residues. The DNA for the CDR3 is TGTGCCAGTGGGTGGAGAGGCACAGATACGCAGTATTTT. Protein sequence: CASGWRGTDTQYF.

The chain carries TRBV5-4 and TRBJ2-3, with D unclear. This CDR3 is 11 amino acids long. The ends were cut back, 4 bases at V and 2 bases at J, with 2 bases in the middle. The V gene's germline CDR1 is SGHNT and CDR2 YYREEE (reference sequence). The CDR3 spells CASSHTDTQYF. The CDR3 region has the DNA TGTGCCAGCAGCCACACAGATACGCAGTATTTT.

The V gene is TRBV7-9, the J gene TRBJ2-7; weak D call: TRBD2 (5 bases). Between the trimmed V and J ends, which lost 8 bases and 5 bases, there was a span of 13 bases. This CDR3 contains 12 residues. Germline CDR1 is SEHNR and CDR2 is FQNEAQ (reference sequence). The DNA of the CDR3 is TGTGCCAGCGGTGGGGAGTTTGACGAGCAGTACTTC. Translation: CASGGEFDEQYF.

The chain recombines TRBV4-2 with TRBJ1-6, with D unresolved. Trimming left V 3 bases short and J 10 bases short, with 7 bases between. This CDR3 has 12 amino acids. From germline, CDR1 is LGHNA and CDR2 YNFKEQ. The CDR3 spells CASSHEGSPLHF. As DNA, the CDR3 is TGTGCCAGCAGCCACGAGGGATCACCCCTCCACTTT.

The chain employs TRBV7-8 and TRBJ1-5, with a weak D call TRBD1 (6 bases). V was clipped by 5 bases and J by 0 bases, with 14 bases between them. This CDR3 comprises 16 residues. In germline, CDR1 is SGHVS, CDR2 FQNEAQ. The CDR3 reads CASSAPGHLSNQPQHF. CDR3 in DNA: TGTGCCAGCAGCGCTCCGGGACACCTTAGCAATCAGCCCCAGCATTTT. Complete variable domain (other parts from reference TRBV7-8 and TRBJ1-5): GAGVSQSPRYKVAKRGQDVALRCDPISGHVSLFWYQQALGQGPEFLTYFQNEAQLDKSGLPSDRFFAERPEGSVSTLKIQRTQQEDSAVYLCASSAPGHLSNQPQHFGDGTRLSIL.

This rearrangement joins TRBV27 to TRBJ2-7; 11 bases line up with TRBD1. V dropped 10 bases and J dropped 4; count of bases not matched to a gene: 9. CDR1 MNHEY and CDR2 SMNVEV come from the germline V gene (reference sequence). The CDR3 sequence is 14 residues long. Written as DNA, the CDR3 is TGTGCCACCAAAGTCGGACAGGGGGCTTACGAGCAGTACTTC. Its translation: CATKVGQGAYEQYF.

The chain is built from TRBV14 and TRBJ2-7; D might be TRBD1 or TRBD2, each matching 6 bases. V lost 4 bases and J 3 bases, leaving 13 bases between the germline ends. Germline V gene data show CDR1 as SGHDN and CDR2 as FVKESK. The CDR3 runs to 14 residues. The CDR3 loop is CASSPRGGGYEQYF. CDR3 coding DNA: TGTGCCAGCAGCCCCCGAGGAGGGGGCTACGAGCAGTACTTC.

This clone qualifies as medium-sized. The chain combines TRBV28 with TRBJ2-7; D remains ambiguous. This CDR3 is 15 amino acids long. CDR1 is MDHEN, CDR2 SYDVKM, per germline. Between the trimmed V and J ends, which lost 2 bases and 0 bases, there was a span of 11 bases. The CDR3 protein is CASSLQGHTSYEQYF. CDR3 nucleotide sequence: TGTGCCAGCAGTTTACAAGGTCACACCTCCTACGAGCAGTACTTC. The variable domain in full, with the rest retrieved from reference TRBV28 and TRBJ2-7, is DVKVTQSSRYLVKRTGEKVFLECVQDMDHENMFWYRQDPGLGLRLIYFSYDVKMKEKGDIPEGYSVSREKKERFSLILESASTNQTSMYLCASSLQGHTSYEQYFGPGTRLTVT.

The J gene is TRBJ2-1, the V gene TRBV28; 15 bases align to TRBD2. The germline CDR1 and CDR2 sequences are MDHEN and SYDVKM. J gave up 6 bases and V 6 bases, and 6 bases lay outside the gene matches. The CDR3 is 16 amino acids. The CDR3 DNA is TGTGCCAGCAGCCCGGGACTAGCGGGGGGAGGCAATGAGCAGTTCTTC. Translating gives CASSPGLAGGGNEQFF.

The chain combines TRBV30 with TRBJ1-1; tentative D call: TRBD1 (5 bases). CDR1 is GTSNPN and CDR2 is SVGIG in the germline V gene (reference sequence). The length of the CDR3 is 12 residues. V was cut by 5 bases and J by 2 bases, with 9 bases left in between. The CDR3: CAWGDGNTEAFF. The CDR3 bases are TGTGCCTGGGGGGACGGTAACACTGAAGCTTTCTTT.

The chain carries TRBV2 and TRBJ1-4; D unresolved. V was pared by 2 bases and J by 5 bases, with 6 bases between. Germline loops: CDR1 SNHLY, CDR2 FYNNEI. The CDR3 contains 13 residues. The CDR3: CASSEFGNEKLFF. CDR3 nucleotide sequence: TGTGCCAGCAGTGAATTTGGGAATGAAAAACTGTTTTTT.

This clone has just one count. V and J are TRBV7-9 and TRBJ1-1, with D perhaps TRBD1 (5 bases). With 6 bases removed from V and 3 bases from J, the gap between germline ends came to 17 bases. The CDR3 has 15 amino acids. Germline CDR1 reads SEHNR; CDR2 reads FQNEAQ (reference sequence). This CDR3 reads CASRPTGGIDTEAFF. The CDR3 DNA sequence: TGTGCCAGCAGGCCTACAGGCGGAATCGACACTGAAGCTTTCTTT.

This clone has more than one count but fewer than ten. V is TRBV11-2 and J is TRBJ2-5; D call uncertain. CDR3 length equals 16 residues. Per the germline V gene, CDR1 is SGHAT and CDR2 is FQNNGV. V was cut by 4 bases and J by 2 bases, with 17 bases left in between. CDR3 in DNA: TGTGCCAGCAGCTACTTATACACCCAGGCGCAAGAGACCCAGTACTTC. Its translation is CASSYLYTQAQETQYF.

The gene calls are TRBV7-9 and TRBJ2-7; D possibly corresponds to TRBD1 (5 bases). Germline CDR1 reads SEHNR; CDR2 reads FQNEAQ (reference sequence). The CDR3 extends over 13 amino acids. V was trimmed by 2 bases and J by 5 bases, leaving 10 bases between them. This CDR3 is CASSLRGIDEQYF. The DNA for the CDR3 is TGTGCCAGCAGCTTAAGGGGAATTGACGAGCAGTACTTC.

J is TRBJ2-5 and V is TRBV7-2; D uncertain. This CDR3 is 15 amino acids long. Germline CDR1 reads SGHTA; CDR2 reads FQGNSA. V was cut by 5 bases and J by 2 bases, with 15 bases left in between. The CDR3 loop reads CASSPLIRRQETQYF. The CDR3 coding sequence is TGTGCCAGCAGCCCTCTTATCAGGCGGCAAGAGACCCAGTACTTC.

The chain employs TRBV11-2 and TRBJ2-7; unclear D gene. Germline V lookup: CDR1 SGHAT, CDR2 FQNNGV. V lost 5 bases and J 1 base, leaving 9 bases between the germline ends. CDR3 length: 13 residues. CDR3 loop: CASSLDGSYEQYF. As DNA, the CDR3 is TGTGCCAGCAGCCTCGACGGGTCCTACGAGCAGTACTTC.

The chain joins TRBV15 to TRBJ2-3; TRBD2 matches 10 bases. CDR3 size: 18 residues. V dropped 3 bases and J dropped 2; count of bases not matched to a gene: 11. Germline V gene lookup returns CDR1 LNHNV and CDR2 YYDKDF (reference sequence). The chain's CDR3 is CATSRTELTSGFTDTQYF. In nucleotides, the CDR3 is TGTGCCACCAGCAGGACAGAACTGACTAGCGGGTTCACAGATACGCAGTATTTT.

The V and J genes are TRBV19 and TRBJ1-2, with TRBD1 matching 7 bases. Germline V CDR1 and CDR2: LNHDA, SQIVND (reference sequence). Trimming cost V 3 bases and J 4 bases; bases outside gene matches: 8. This CDR3 region has 15 residues. CDR3 region: CASSMARGLTYGYTF. Here the CDR3 DNA reads TGTGCCAGTAGTATGGCCAGGGGGTTGACCTATGGCTACACCTTC.

Regarding this clone: A much larger clone lies a single base off, so this may be a read error. In the same sample, other DNA sequences code for this CDR3. The gene calls are TRBV2 and TRBJ2-7; 9 bases line up with TRBD2. The CDR3 has 16 residues. The V gene end was trimmed by 4 bases and the J gene end by 4 bases; junction bases not matched to a gene: 11. The germline V gene has CDR1 SNHLY and CDR2 FYNNEI. CDR3 nucleotides: TGTGCCAGCAGTGGAGGCGGGCGGGGGGGCCGGTACGAGCAGTACTTC. Protein product: CASSGGGRGGRYEQYF.

The chain links TRBV4-2 to TRBJ1-2; TRBD1 matches 10 bases. The ends lost 0 bases at V and 6 bases at J; junction bases unmatched: 7. Per germline, CDR1 LGHNA and CDR2 YNFKEQ. The CDR3 length is 16 residues. This CDR3 reads CASSQDVRDRGNGYTF. The CDR3 DNA reads as TGTGCCAGCAGCCAAGACGTACGGGACAGGGGAAATGGCTACACCTTC.

This sequence joins TRBV19 and TRBJ1-1; unclear D gene. The CDR3 runs to 15 residues. V lost 7 bases, J lost 0 bases, and 15 bases lay in between. CDR1 is LNHDA, CDR2 SQIVND, per germline (reference sequence). The CDR3 loop is CASNSGQLMNTEAFF. The CDR3 nucleotides are TGTGCCAGTAATTCTGGGCAACTCATGAACACTGAAGCTTTCTTT.

V gene TRBV7-9 combines with J gene TRBJ1-1, with 7 bases lining up with TRBD1. The CDR3 is 15 amino acids. V lost 5 bases to trimming and J lost 3 bases; unmatched junction nucleotides: 9. Germline V gene lookup returns CDR1 SEHNR and CDR2 FQNEAQ (reference sequence). CDR3 region: CASSMIGGQDTEAFF. CDR3 coding DNA: TGTGCCAGCAGCATGATAGGCGGACAGGACACTGAAGCTTTCTTT.

A few counts support this clone. This chain joins TRBV14 and TRBJ2-3; D could derive from TRBD1 or TRBD2 (5 bases each). V lost 4 bases and J 2 bases, leaving 10 bases between the germline ends. Germline V lookup: CDR1 SGHDN, CDR2 FVKESK. This CDR3 comprises 14 residues. Here the CDR3 DNA reads TGTGCCAGCAGCCTTTGGGGGAACACAGATACGCAGTATTTT. The encoded protein is CASSLWGNTDTQYF. Variable domain in full (rest from reference TRBV14 and TRBJ2-3): EAGVTQFPSHSVIEKGQTVTLRCDPISGHDNLYWYRRVMGKEIKFLLHFVKESKQDESGMPNNRFLAERTGGTYSTLKVQPAELEDSGVYFCASSLWGNTDTQYFGPGTRLTVL.

This chain uses TRBV27 with TRBJ1-1; D gene uncertain. The V and J ends lost 6 bases and 4 bases respectively, with 15 bases between them. The germline CDR1 and CDR2 sequences are MNHEY and SMNVEV (reference sequence). CDR3 length: 14 amino acids. The CDR3 DNA is TGTGCCAGCAGATCTAGGGCGGCGAGCACTGAAGCTTTCTTT. Translation gives CASRSRAASTEAFF.

The genes are TRBV29-1 and TRBJ1-2; D is perhaps TRBD1 (5 bases). V lost 7 bases to trimming and J lost 4 bases, with 16 bases between them. Germline-derived CDR1 and CDR2 are SQVTM and ANQGSEA. The CDR3 loop spans 13 amino acids. The CDR3 region is CSAIPGGGYGYTF. In DNA form, the CDR3 reads TGCAGCGCAATCCCCGGGGGGGGCTATGGCTACACCTTC.

This clone turned up a few times. The chain joins TRBV7-6 to TRBJ2-7, with a tentative D call TRBD1 (5 bases). Per the germline V gene, CDR1 is SGHVS and CDR2 is FNYEAQ. The CDR3 runs to 11 residues. Trimming removed 5 bases from V and 6 bases from J, with 8 bases in between. The CDR3 loop is CASSDQGEQYF. CDR3 coding DNA: TGTGCCAGCAGCGATCAGGGCGAGCAGTACTTC.

Relative to its sample, this clone is medium-sized. The chain combines TRBV7-8 with TRBJ2-7; weak D call: TRBD2 (7 bases). CDR3 length: 14 amino acids. Between the trimmed V and J ends, which lost 5 bases and 3 bases, there was a span of 14 bases. Looked up from germline, CDR1 is SGHVS and CDR2 is FQNEAQ. CDR3 nucleotide sequence: TGTGCCAGCAGCCCTGGGGGAGGGGGCTACGAGCAGTACTTC. It is translated as CASSPGGGGYEQYF.